The 27 T cell receptor beta chains below all came from one sample that was sequenced in a study of immune characterization of retroperitoneal liposarcoma. TCRdb used MiXCR to reprocess the PCR reads, holding one entry per CDR3 protein. The data show about 1,600 distinct CDR3 sequences, around 50% seen once. Source material: tumor tissue. These TCRs come from a female donor with retroperitoneal liposarcoma.

This chain joins TRBV7-3 and TRBJ2-5; D may correspond to TRBD1 or TRBD2 (5 bases each). V gave up 1 base and J gave up 11 bases, with 23 bases separating them. The germline CDR1 and CDR2 sequences are SGHTA and FQGTGA. CDR3 length: 16 residues. CDR3 loop: CASSLMGVAGWNEQYF. The CDR3 DNA follows: TGTGCCAGCAGCTTAATGGGGGTAGCAGGTTGGAATGAGCAGTACTTC.

The CDR3, as DNA: TGTGCCAGCAGTTTTGAAACTAGCACAGATACGCAGTATTTT. Translation gives CASSFETSTDTQYF. The chain has TRBV12-3 or TRBV12-4 and TRBJ2-3; D not certain. V was cut by 3 bases and J by 0 bases, with 7 bases left in between. The CDR3 contains 14 residues.

The chain uses TRBV7-6 and TRBJ2-4, with D unresolved. This CDR3 contains 12 residues. The germline gives CDR1 SGHVS, CDR2 FNYEAQ. The V end lost 5 bases, the J end lost 13 bases, and 15 bases lay between the germline ends. This chain's CDR3 is CASSLLWNEQYF. CDR3 nucleotides: TGTGCCAGCAGCCTCCTATGGAATGAGCAGTACTTC.

The rearrangement uses TRBV6-1 and TRBJ2-3, with 9 nucleotides matching TRBD1. J was trimmed by 6 bases and V by 7 bases; bases with no gene match: 8. CDR3 length: 14 residues. The germline CDR1 and CDR2 sequences are MNHNS and SASEGT. The CDR3 is CASITGTGIDTQYF. The CDR3 DNA sequence: TGTGCCAGCATCACCGGGACAGGGATTGATACGCAGTATTTT.

In its sample, this clonotype ranks as large (0.1 to 1%). The chain carries TRBV12-3 or TRBV12-4 and TRBJ1-3; D is possibly TRBD1 (5 bases). The germline V and J ends were trimmed by 6 bases and 1 base, with 16 bases remaining between them. The CDR3 runs to 16 residues. For the CDR3, the DNA is TGTGCCAGCAGCTTCGGGGCCGTGGAGTCTGGAAACACCATATATTTT. This encodes CASSFGAVESGNTIYF.

V usage is TRBV6-5 and J usage is TRBJ2-1; 9 bases fit TRBD2. The assigned J gene may be wrong: the sequence end matches TRBJ2-7 better. Germline-derived CDR1 and CDR2 are MNHEY and SVGAGI. The CDR3 contains 16 residues. The CDR3 here is CASSYQTLAGPYEQYF. The CDR3 DNA is TGTGCCAGCAGTTACCAAACCCTAGCGGGACCCTACGAGCAGTACTTC.

This clonotype was observed a single time. Here the CDR3 reads CASSLEATGPGYTF. CDR3 DNA: TGTGCCAGCAGTTTAGAGGCGACAGGGCCTGGCTACACCTTC. The chain uses TRBV28 and TRBJ1-2; TRBD1 matches at 7 bases. V was clipped by 2 bases and J by 7 bases; unmatched bases: 7. The CDR3 is made up of 14 amino acids. Germline V CDR1 and CDR2: MDHEN, SYDVKM.

The V and J genes are TRBV27 and TRBJ2-1; no clear D. The germline V and J ends were trimmed by 8 bases and 1 base, with 15 bases remaining between them. CDR3 length: 15 amino acids. Germline loops: CDR1 MNHEY, CDR2 SMNVEV (reference sequence). This CDR3 is CASRPRPFSYNEQFF. CDR3 DNA sequence: TGTGCCAGCCGCCCTCGGCCTTTTTCCTACAATGAGCAGTTCTTC.

The chain links TRBV6-1 to TRBJ2-5, with D perhaps matching TRBD1 (5 bases). Trimming left V 2 bases short and J 1 base short, with 11 bases between. Germline CDR1 reads MNHNS; CDR2 reads SASEGT. This CDR3 is 15 amino acids long. The CDR3 is CASSETPRAQETQYF. CDR3 in DNA: TGTGCCAGCAGTGAAACTCCCAGGGCCCAAGAGACCCAGTACTTC.

V gene TRBV14 combines with J gene TRBJ2-1, with 8 bases fitting TRBD1. CDR1 and CDR2 from the germline V gene are SGHDN and FVKESK. V gave up 5 bases and J gave up 1 base; unmatched junction bases: 4. The CDR3 is 15 amino acids. CDR3 region: CASSTRDRSYNEQFF. DNA of the CDR3: TGTGCCAGCAGCACCCGGGACAGGTCCTACAATGAGCAGTTCTTC.

This clonotype was counted between two and nine times. V usage is TRBV6-1 and J usage is TRBJ2-5, with 12 bases lining up with TRBD2. The assigned J gene may be wrong: the sequence end matches TRBJ2-7 better. This CDR3 has 16 amino acids. CDR1 and CDR2 from the germline V gene are MNHNS and SASEGT. This CDR3 is CASSDGLAGRSYEQYF. The CDR3 DNA follows: TGTGCCAGCAGTGACGGACTAGCGGGACGCTCCTACGAGCAGTACTTC.

Of note for this clonotype: The junction departs from germline at one end; a sequencing error may be responsible. The V gene is TRBV6-1, the J gene TRBJ2-2, with D uncertain. Germline CDR1 reads MNHNS; CDR2 reads SASEGT. CDR3 length: 13 residues. The CDR3 nucleotides are TGTGCCAGCAGTGATACGAATACCGGGGAGCTGTTTTTT. Protein sequence: CASSDTNTGELFF.

This clonotype was seen a handful of times. The V and J genes are TRBV7-6 and TRBJ2-4; D is possibly TRBD1 or TRBD2 (6 bases each). Germline CDR1 and CDR2: SGHVS and FNYEAQ. Trimming stripped 7 bases from V and 13 bases from J, with 23 bases between. The CDR3 spans 14 residues. CDR3 in amino acids: CASKLSIQGGEQYF. Written as DNA, the CDR3 is TGTGCCAGCAAACTTTCGATACAGGGAGGTGAGCAGTACTTC.

The chain couples TRBV6-1 to TRBJ2-7, with TRBD1 matching over 7 bases. The CDR3 runs 14 residues. With V trimmed by 1 base and J by 0 bases, 0 bases remained unmatched. Germline CDR1 reads MNHNS; CDR2 reads SASEGT. The CDR3 sequence is CASSEGDSSYEQYF. CDR3 in DNA: TGTGCCAGCAGTGAAGGGGACAGCTCCTACGAGCAGTACTTC.

The genes are TRBV6-1 and TRBJ1-3; no reliable D call. The V end was cut by 2 bases, the J end by 4 bases, with 6 bases between. Germline CDR1 MNHNS, CDR2 SASEGT. The CDR3 runs 13 residues. CDR3 sequence reads: CASSESSGNTIYF. CDR3 nucleotide sequence: TGTGCCAGCAGTGAATCGTCGGGAAACACCATATATTTT.

In its sample, this clonotype was seen a few times. The junction departs from the called germline gene at one end, perhaps through a read error. The V call is TRBV7-6, the J call TRBJ2-1, with 7 bases lining up with TRBD2. CDR1 and CDR2 (germline): SGHVS, FNYEAQ. The CDR3 is 14 amino acids. CDR3 sequence (DNA): TGTGCCAGCAACTTAGAGGGCGGGAGCCGGGAGCAGTTCTTC. This translates into CASNLEGGSREQFF.

The J gene is TRBJ2-2, the V gene TRBV10-1; 7 bases line up with TRBD1. V was clipped by 7 bases and J by 1 base; unmatched bases: 15. Germline lookup yields CDR1 WNHNN and CDR2 SYGVQD (reference sequence). This CDR3 is built from 18 residues. The CDR3 region is CASNHESPGQENTGELFF. The CDR3 DNA reads as TGCGCCAGCAATCATGAGAGCCCTGGACAGGAGAACACCGGGGAGCTGTTTTTT.

V gene TRBV6-4 combines with J gene TRBJ2-5, with 12 nucleotides matching TRBD2. The J call is uncertain, as TRBJ2-1 better fits the DNA end. Germline CDR1 and CDR2: MRHNA and SNTAGT. CDR3 size: 15 residues. This chain's CDR3 is CASSDSTSGSNEQFF. DNA of the CDR3: TGTGCCAGCAGTGACTCGACTAGCGGGAGCAATGAGCAGTTCTTC.

This clonotype has a single count. This sequence joins TRBV10-3 and TRBJ2-5; 11 bases are a match to TRBD2. TRBJ2-1 explains the end of the DNA better; the J call may be wrong. In germline, CDR1 is ENHRY, CDR2 SYGVKD. The CDR3 is 16 amino acids. CDR3: CAISDRGLAANNEQFF. The CDR3 bases are TGTGCCATCAGTGATAGGGGACTAGCGGCGAACAATGAGCAGTTCTTC.

By sample fraction, this clonotype is medium-sized (0.01 to 0.1%). V usage is TRBV7-2 and J usage is TRBJ2-5; 11 positions agree with TRBD2. The J call could be wrong; TRBJ2-1 is a better fit for the DNA end. CDR1 SGHTA and CDR2 FQGNSA come from the germline V gene. The CDR3 is 17 amino acids. The DNA for the CDR3 is TGTGCCAGCAGCGACGTAGCGGGAGGGCTTCAAGGAGAGACCCAGTTCTTC. It encodes CASSDVAGGLQGETQFF.

The CDR3 bases are TGTGCCAGCAGCTTAGAGACCCAGTACTTC. Translating it yields CASSLETQYF. The V gene is TRBV7-2, the J gene TRBJ2-5; D gene uncertain. With 1 base removed from V and 6 bases from J, the gap between germline ends came to 0 bases. This CDR3 is 10 amino acids long. Germline CDR1 is SGHTA and CDR2 is FQGNSA. Full variable domain (rest looked up from reference TRBV7-2 and TRBJ2-5): GAGVSQSPSNKVTEKGKDVELRCDPISGHTALYWYRQSLGQGLEFLIYFQGNSAPDKSGLPSDRFSAERTGGSVSTLTIQRTQQEDSAVYLCASSLETQYFGPGTRLLVL.

In nucleotides, the CDR3 is TGTGCCAGCAAACGTGGGGCGGGGGAGACCCAGTACTTC. Translation gives CASKRGAGETQYF. This rearrangement joins TRBV6-6 to TRBJ2-3; perhaps TRBD2 as D (6 bases). The J call is in doubt because the DNA end fits TRBJ2-5 better. CDR1 and CDR2 from the germline V gene are MNHNY and SVGAGI (reference sequence). CDR3 length: 13 amino acids.

V gene TRBV11-3 combines with J gene TRBJ2-1; D may correspond to TRBD1 or TRBD2 (5 bases each). Judging by the DNA end, TRBJ2-7 fits better; the J call may be wrong. This CDR3 comprises 14 residues. Germline lookup yields CDR1 SGHNT and CDR2 YENEEA. The CDR3 sequence is CASSPPWDPYEQYF. CDR3 in DNA: TGTGCCAGCAGCCCCCCCTGGGACCCCTACGAGCAGTACTTC.

This chain joins TRBV11-3 and TRBJ2-2; no clear D. Between the trimmed V and J ends, which lost 0 bases and 4 bases, there was a span of 3 bases. The CDR3 sequence is 13 residues long. Germline V gene sequence: CDR1 SGHNT, CDR2 YENEEA. The chain's CDR3 is CASSLDITGELFF. The CDR3 nucleotides read TGTGCCAGCAGCTTAGATATCACCGGGGAGCTGTTTTTT.

The rearrangement links TRBV6-8 to TRBJ2-1; 7 bases are a match to TRBD1. The CDR3 covers 14 residues. Germline CDR1 is MNHGY and CDR2 is SAAAGT. V trimming: 8 bases; J trimming: 1 base; junction bases outside the gene matches: 5. CDR3 residues: CASANRGSYNEQFF. CDR3 coding DNA: TGTGCCAGCGCGAACAGGGGTTCCTACAATGAGCAGTTCTTC.

This clonotype was detected a few times. The chain links TRBV6-1 to TRBJ2-1; a possible D gene is TRBD2 (7 bases). The J call is doubtful: the DNA matches TRBJ2-7 better. CDR1 MNHNS and CDR2 SASEGT come from the germline V gene. This CDR3 has 14 residues. The CDR3 bases are TGTGCCAGCAGAGAGGGGGGGTTAGAGGACGAGCAGTACTTC. It yields the protein CASREGGLEDEQYF.

This chain links TRBV7-2 with TRBJ2-1; D is ambiguous. Germline CDR1 is SGHTA and CDR2 is FQGNSA. Trimming cost V 6 bases and J 13 bases, with 19 bases left between them. The length of the CDR3 is 13 residues. The CDR3 bases are TGTGCCAGCAGACAACGTGCAGTGGAGACCCAGTTCTTC. Translating it yields CASRQRAVETQFF. The variable domain in full, completed from reference TRBV7-2 and TRBJ2-1, reads GAGVSQSPSNKVTEKGKDVELRCDPISGHTALYWYRQSLGQGLEFLIYFQGNSAPDKSGLPSDRFSAERTGGSVSTLTIQRTQQEDSAVYLCASRQRAVETQFFGPGTRLTVL.